Included here is one T cell receptor beta chain sequence, with context. The data were taken from a study of technical replicates of blood from a handful of donors. Measured with immunoSEQ multiplex PCR; TCRdb has only the in-frame clones, and not every one. The repertoire has approximately 76,000 clones, almost 98% of them found once; the top ten carry over 0.15%. The CDR3 extends over 17 amino acids. Per the germline V gene, CDR1 is SGHVS and CDR2 is FNYEAQ. The J segment lost 4 bases and the V segment lost 5 bases, leaving 10 bases of the junction unmatched. J is TRBJ2-5 and V is TRBV7-6, with TRBD2 matching 13 bases. This receptor was obtained from a human donor in good health. What was sequenced was T cells isolated from PBMCs. The CDR3 coding sequence is TGTGCCAGCAGCGGAAATGGACTAGCGGGGGCTGGAGAGACCCAGTACTTC. It codes for CASSGNGLAGAGETQYF.